A single sample is the source of the 27 T cell receptor beta chains below, sequenced in a study of blood T cell repertoires in COVID-19. TCRdb keeps only in-frame clones here, not all; method: immunoSEQ multiplex PCR. The data contain approximately 320,000 clones, under 90% of them singletons. The sequencing sample was made of peripheral blood. The receptors come from a woman in her twenties or thirties with COVID-19, enrolled during active disease.

This clone has a handful of counts. The rearrangement links TRBV19 to TRBJ1-5, with D possibly TRBD1 on 5 matching bases. The CDR3 runs to 14 residues. The V end was cut by 5 bases, the J end by 6 bases, with 14 bases between. CDR1 and CDR2 (germline): LNHDA, SQIVND (reference sequence). This chain's CDR3 is CASSHQGLGQPQHF. The CDR3 DNA follows: TGTGCCAGTAGTCACCAGGGATTGGGTCAGCCCCAGCATTTT.

The chain carries TRBV30 and TRBJ2-2; 7 bases align to TRBD2. V was clipped by 5 bases and J by 0 bases; unmatched bases: 6. Germline values: CDR1 GTSNPN, CDR2 SVGIG (reference sequence). The CDR3 length is 15 residues. DNA of the CDR3: TGTGCCTGGGATTGGCGGGGGACGAACACCGGGGAGCTGTTTTTT. Translated, it gives CAWDWRGTNTGELFF.

The chain employs TRBV14 and TRBJ1-2; 8 nucleotides align to TRBD1. Germline lookup yields CDR1 SGHDN and CDR2 FVKESK. The J segment lost 4 bases and the V segment lost 1 base, leaving 5 bases of the junction unmatched. The CDR3 has 15 residues. The CDR3 loop is CASSQVAGTGYGYTF. In nucleotides, the CDR3 is TGTGCCAGCAGCCAAGTTGCCGGGACAGGCTATGGCTACACCTTC.

V is TRBV29-1 and J is TRBJ2-3; D perhaps matches TRBD2 (5 bases). V was pared by 4 bases and J by 2 bases, with 10 bases between. The CDR3 has 13 residues. Germline values: CDR1 SQVTM, CDR2 ANQGSEA. This CDR3 is CSVVPGSTDTQYF. The CDR3 DNA reads TGCAGCGTTGTCCCGGGATCCACAGATACGCAGTATTTT.

The chain is built from TRBV6-6 and TRBJ1-1; D not resolved. V dropped 9 bases and J dropped 2 bases, with 16 bases sitting between them. CDR1 is MNHNY and CDR2 is SVGAGI in the germline V gene (reference sequence). This CDR3 region has 14 residues. DNA for the CDR3: TGTGCCAGTACCACTAGGGAAATCAACACTGAAGCTTTCTTT. Amino acid sequence: CASTTREINTEAFF.

This clone was counted between two and nine times. V gene TRBV27 combines with J gene TRBJ2-5, with TRBD1 matching 7 bases. V lost 6 bases to trimming and J lost 4 bases; unmatched junction nucleotides: 8. This CDR3 is built from 14 residues. Looked up from germline, CDR1 is MNHEY and CDR2 is SMNVEV (reference sequence). For the CDR3, the DNA is TGTGCCAGCAGCGATAGGGGGCATAGAGAGACCCAGTACTTC. It encodes CASSDRGHRETQYF.

The J gene is TRBJ2-1, the V gene TRBV5-1, with D perhaps matching TRBD1 (7 bases). Germline CDR1 is SGHRS and CDR2 is YFSETQ. The CDR3 contains 14 residues. V lost 6 bases to trimming and J lost 4 bases, with 14 bases between them. CDR3 sequence: CASTQGGLYNEQFF. The CDR3 DNA sequence: TGCGCCAGCACGCAGGGGGGCCTATACAATGAGCAGTTCTTC.

This chain connects TRBV10-1 to TRBJ2-5; TRBD2 aligns across 7 bases. J was trimmed by 1 base and V by 3 bases; bases with no gene match: 8. CDR1 and CDR2 from the germline V gene are WNHNN and SYGVQD (reference sequence). This CDR3 spans 16 amino acids. The CDR3 is CASSDSTSRGQETQYF. CDR3 nucleotide sequence: TGCGCCAGCAGTGATTCGACTAGCCGAGGCCAAGAGACCCAGTACTTC.

The genes are TRBV4-1 and TRBJ2-1, with 7 bases aligning to TRBD1. Germline loops: CDR1 MGHRA, CDR2 YSYEKL. The CDR3 loop spans 14 amino acids. V lost 6 bases to trimming and J lost 15 bases; unmatched junction nucleotides: 17. The CDR3 bases are TGCGCCAGCAGATCTAACCCCCCGGGACAGCAATTGTTCTTC. Translating gives CASRSNPPGQQLFF.

This clone was recorded once. V usage is TRBV18 and J usage is TRBJ1-2; D is unresolved. The length of the CDR3 is 13 residues. Germline V lookup: CDR1 KGHSH, CDR2 LQKENI. V was cut by 9 bases and J by 3 bases, with 14 bases left in between. CDR3 amino acids: CASRRPRDYGYTF. CDR3 coding DNA: TGTGCCAGTCGGAGGCCGCGCGACTATGGCTACACCTTC.

This clone is a singleton in its sample. V and J are TRBV6-5 and TRBJ2-2, with D tentatively TRBD1 (5 bases). The CDR3 runs to 16 residues. Per the germline V gene, CDR1 is MNHEY and CDR2 is SVGAGI. V shed 2 bases and J shed 4 bases, with 14 bases lying between them. This CDR3 is CASSYTRARSTGELFF. The CDR3 DNA reads TGTGCCAGCAGTTACACCAGGGCTCGGAGCACCGGGGAGCTGTTTTTT.

The CDR3 spells CASSLQGGNEQFF. The CDR3 DNA sequence: TGTGCCAGCAGCTTGCAGGGGGGCAATGAGCAGTTCTTC. The J gene is TRBJ2-1, the V gene TRBV7-9; D may be TRBD1 (7 bases). The CDR3 contains 13 residues. Germline CDR1 SEHNR, CDR2 FQNEAQ (reference sequence). The V and J ends lost 3 bases and 6 bases respectively, with 9 bases between them.

The chain uses TRBV6-5 and TRBJ2-1; 8 nucleotides match TRBD2. Germline CDR1 reads MNHEY; CDR2 reads SVGAGI. V gave up 6 bases and J gave up 6 bases; unmatched junction bases: 10. The CDR3 is 15 residues long. DNA of the CDR3: TGTGCCAGCAGCGCAGCGGGGGCGAGTCGCAATGAGCAGTTCTTC. This translates into CASSAAGASRNEQFF.

This rearrangement joins TRBV4-1 to TRBJ2-2, with TRBD1 matching 9 bases. Germline V gives CDR1 MGHRA, CDR2 YSYEKL. J was trimmed by 13 bases and V by 0 bases; bases with no gene match: 12. This CDR3 comprises 16 residues. CDR3 amino acids: CASSQEERQGVGALFF. In DNA form, the CDR3 reads TGCGCCAGCAGCCAAGAGGAACGACAGGGGGTAGGAGCGCTGTTTTTT.

The gene calls are TRBV5-5 and TRBJ1-2; TRBD1 matches 7 bases. Per the germline V gene, CDR1 is SGHKS and CDR2 is YYEKEE (reference sequence). This CDR3 contains 16 residues. The ends lost 4 bases at V and 1 base at J; junction bases unmatched: 10. The CDR3 nucleotides read TGTGCCAGCAGCCCGACCGGGACAGATATTAACTATGGCTACACCTTC. Translated, it gives CASSPTGTDINYGYTF.

The chain has TRBV7-9 and TRBJ1-4, with a possible D match to TRBD1 (6 bases). Germline CDR1 SEHNR, CDR2 FQNEAQ (reference sequence). The CDR3 has 19 residues. The ends were cut back, 3 bases at V and 3 bases at J, with 23 bases in the middle. Written as DNA, the CDR3 is TGTGCCAGCAGCTTCATCTGGGCAGGGGAGCGCCAGGCTAATGAAAAACTGTTTTTT. Translated: CASSFIWAGERQANEKLFF.

The rearrangement joins TRBV5-1 to TRBJ1-3; D is unresolved. The CDR3 covers 16 residues. V shed 0 bases and J shed 2 bases, with 12 bases lying between them. CDR1 SGHRS and CDR2 YFSETQ come from the germline V gene. The CDR3 region has the DNA TGCGCCAGCAGCTTGGACCGGGAGGGAACTGGAAACACCATATATTTT. This sequence encodes CASSLDREGTGNTIYF.

The gene calls are TRBV5-5 and TRBJ1-4, with 7 bases aligning to TRBD1. This CDR3 comprises 15 residues. Germline CDR1 and CDR2: SGHKS and YYEKEE (reference sequence). V gave up 4 bases and J gave up 8 bases; unmatched junction bases: 11. CDR3 amino acids: CASSAPVRGREKLFF. DNA of the CDR3: TGTGCCAGCAGCGCCCCTGTTAGGGGGCGCGAAAAACTGTTTTTT.

The rearrangement joins TRBV11-3 to TRBJ2-7; possible D gene TRBD1, 6 bases. Per germline, CDR1 SGHNT and CDR2 YENEEA. V lost 3 bases to trimming and J lost 7 bases, with 16 bases between them. CDR3 length equals 14 residues. In nucleotides, the CDR3 is TGTGCCAGCAGCTTGCCAGGGGAGCGGTGGGAGCAGTACTTC. Amino acid sequence: CASSLPGERWEQYF.

This chain links TRBV6-5 with TRBJ1-1; tentative D call: TRBD1 (6 bases). In germline, CDR1 is MNHEY, CDR2 SVGAGI. The CDR3 is 16 residues long. Between the trimmed V and J ends, which lost 3 bases and 0 bases, there was a span of 14 bases. CDR3: CASSYSGGRLNTEAFF. For the CDR3, the DNA is TGTGCCAGCAGTTATTCGGGGGGGCGGTTGAACACTGAAGCTTTCTTT.

The genes are TRBV19 and TRBJ2-6; 8 bases are shared with TRBD1. In germline, CDR1 is LNHDA, CDR2 SQIVND (reference sequence). This CDR3 contains 18 residues. J gave up 2 bases and V 7 bases, and 13 bases lay outside the gene matches. The CDR3 DNA reads as TGTGCCAGTACGTATATCCCGGACAGGGCGGCTGGGGCCAACGTCCTGACTTTC. This encodes CASTYIPDRAAGANVLTF. Using reference TRBV19 and TRBJ2-6 for the parts outside the CDR3, the full variable domain is DGGITQSPKYLFRKEGQNVTLSCEQNLNHDAMYWYRQDPGQGLRLIYYSQIVNDFQKGDIAEGYSVSREKKESFPLTVTSAQKNPTAFYLCASTYIPDRAAGANVLTFGAGSRLTVL.

The rearrangement links TRBV27 to TRBJ1-2, with D hard to call. The CDR3 has 14 amino acids. V lost 7 bases to trimming and J lost 3 bases, with 15 bases between them. Germline lookup yields CDR1 MNHEY and CDR2 SMNVEV (reference sequence). CDR3 coding DNA: TGTGCCAGCACCAAAGTCGGGGTCGACTATGGCTACACCTTC. Amino acids: CASTKVGVDYGYTF.

J is TRBJ2-1 and V is TRBV2, with 8 bases that match TRBD2. CDR3 length: 15 amino acids. V shed 7 bases, J shed 0 bases, and the junction held 5 bases outside the gene matches. Looked up from germline, CDR1 is SNHLY and CDR2 is FYNNEI. DNA for the CDR3: TGTGCCAGCAAACTCGCGGGGGGCTCCTACAATGAGCAGTTCTTC. It translates to CASKLAGGSYNEQFF.

The CDR3 here is CASSPGTGVEKLFF. The CDR3 nucleotides read TGTGCCAGCAGTCCCGGGACAGGGGTGGAAAAACTGTTTTTT. V gene TRBV2 combines with J gene TRBJ1-4; 10 bases line up with TRBD1. The trim removed 5 bases at V and 8 bases at J, leaving 5 bases unmatched. The length of the CDR3 is 14 residues. Germline-derived CDR1 and CDR2 are SNHLY and FYNNEI.

This chain connects TRBV19 to TRBJ2-5; D not certain. This CDR3 spans 13 amino acids. The V end was cut by 2 bases, the J end by 4 bases, with 8 bases between. Germline CDR1 LNHDA, CDR2 SQIVND (reference sequence). The CDR3 protein is CASSITVLETQYF. The CDR3 region has the DNA TGTGCCAGTAGTATAACTGTACTAGAGACCCAGTACTTC. Full variable domain (remainder filled in from reference TRBV19 and TRBJ2-5): DGGITQSPKYLFRKEGQNVTLSCEQNLNHDAMYWYRQDPGQGLRLIYYSQIVNDFQKGDIAEGYSVSREKKESFPLTVTSAQKNPTAFYLCASSITVLETQYFGPGTRLLVL.

The chain carries TRBV6-5 and TRBJ1-1; no definite D call. Germline V CDR1 and CDR2: MNHEY, SVGAGI. V lost 7 bases to trimming and J lost 5 bases, with 17 bases between them. The CDR3 loop spans 14 amino acids. The CDR3: CASILAGGRTEAFF. CDR3 bases: TGTGCCAGCATCTTAGCAGGAGGGCGGACTGAAGCTTTCTTT.

This chain joins TRBV5-1 and TRBJ2-1, with 9 bases matching TRBD2. This CDR3 region has 16 residues. Germline CDR1 SGHRS, CDR2 YFSETQ. V was pared by 4 bases and J by 0 bases, with 5 bases of the junction left unmatched. CDR3 amino acids: CASSNVAGASYNEQFF. CDR3 nucleotide sequence: TGCGCCAGCAGCAACGTAGCGGGGGCCTCCTACAATGAGCAGTTCTTC.